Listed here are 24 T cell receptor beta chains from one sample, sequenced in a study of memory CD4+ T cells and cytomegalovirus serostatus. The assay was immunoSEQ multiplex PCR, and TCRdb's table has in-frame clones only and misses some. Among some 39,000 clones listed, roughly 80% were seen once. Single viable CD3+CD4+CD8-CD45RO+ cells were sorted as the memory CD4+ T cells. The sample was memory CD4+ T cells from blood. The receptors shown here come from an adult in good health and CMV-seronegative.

The CDR3: CASSAGPSVGTEAFF. CDR3 DNA sequence: TGCGCCAGCAGCGCCGGACCCAGCGTGGGCACTGAAGCTTTCTTT. This chain uses TRBV5-1 with TRBJ1-1; unclear D gene. V lost 4 bases and J lost 4, with 17 bases in between. Germline CDR1 SGHRS, CDR2 YFSETQ. This CDR3 comprises 15 residues.

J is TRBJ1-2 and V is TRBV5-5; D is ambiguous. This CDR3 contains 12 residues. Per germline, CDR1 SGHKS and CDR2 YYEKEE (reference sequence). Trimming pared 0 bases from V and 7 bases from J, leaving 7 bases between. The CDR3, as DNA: TGTGCCAGCAGCTTGGGAGATGCTGGCTACACCTTC. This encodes CASSLGDAGYTF.

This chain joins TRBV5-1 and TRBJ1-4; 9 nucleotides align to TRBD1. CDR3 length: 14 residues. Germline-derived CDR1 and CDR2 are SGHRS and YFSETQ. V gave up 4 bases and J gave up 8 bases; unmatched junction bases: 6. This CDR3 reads CASSRDRGYEKLFF. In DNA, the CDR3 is TGCGCCAGCAGCCGTGACAGGGGGTACGAAAAACTGTTTTTT.

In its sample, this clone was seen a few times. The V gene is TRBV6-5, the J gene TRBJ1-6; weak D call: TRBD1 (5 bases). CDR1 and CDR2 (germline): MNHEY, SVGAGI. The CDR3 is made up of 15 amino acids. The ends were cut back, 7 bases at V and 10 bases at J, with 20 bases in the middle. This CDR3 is CASTSEGQERSPLHF. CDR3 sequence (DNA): TGTGCCAGCACCTCCGAGGGGCAGGAACGCTCACCCCTCCACTTT.

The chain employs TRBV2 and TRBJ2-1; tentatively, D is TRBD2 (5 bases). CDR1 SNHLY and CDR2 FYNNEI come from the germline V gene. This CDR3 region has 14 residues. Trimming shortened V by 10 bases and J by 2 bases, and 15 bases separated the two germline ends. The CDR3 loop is CATRGISPYNEQFF. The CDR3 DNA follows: TGTGCCACCAGAGGGATCTCGCCCTACAATGAGCAGTTCTTC.

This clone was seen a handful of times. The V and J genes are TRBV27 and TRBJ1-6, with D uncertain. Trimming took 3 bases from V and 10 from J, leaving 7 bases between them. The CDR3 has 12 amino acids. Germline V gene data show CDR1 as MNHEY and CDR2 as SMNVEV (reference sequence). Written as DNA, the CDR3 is TGTGCCAGCAGTTTCCTGGGGTCACCCCTCCACTTT. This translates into CASSFLGSPLHF.

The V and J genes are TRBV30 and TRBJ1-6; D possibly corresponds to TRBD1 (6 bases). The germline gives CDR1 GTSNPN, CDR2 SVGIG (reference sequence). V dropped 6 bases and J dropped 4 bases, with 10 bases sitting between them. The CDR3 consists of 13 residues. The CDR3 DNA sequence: TGTGCCTGTAGGGGGGAATATAATTCACCCCTCCACTTT. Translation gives CACRGEYNSPLHF.

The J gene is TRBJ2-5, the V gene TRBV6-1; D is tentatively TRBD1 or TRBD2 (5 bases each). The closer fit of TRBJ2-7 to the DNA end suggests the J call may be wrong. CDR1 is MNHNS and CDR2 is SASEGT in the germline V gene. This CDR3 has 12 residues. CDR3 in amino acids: CASGRESYEQYF. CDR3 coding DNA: TGTGCCAGCGGCAGGGAGAGCTACGAGCAGTACTTC.

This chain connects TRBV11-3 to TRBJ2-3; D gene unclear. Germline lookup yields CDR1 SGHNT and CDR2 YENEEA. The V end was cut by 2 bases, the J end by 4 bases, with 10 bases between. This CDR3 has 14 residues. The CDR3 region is CASSLSVVADTQYF. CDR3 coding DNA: TGTGCCAGCAGCTTATCGGTGGTAGCAGATACGCAGTATTTT.

CDR3 region: CASNHGQGTSEAFF. CDR3 DNA: TGTGCCAGTAACCACGGACAGGGTACCTCTGAAGCTTTCTTT. The chain joins TRBV19 to TRBJ1-1; 8 nucleotides align to TRBD1. From germline, CDR1 is LNHDA and CDR2 SQIVND (reference sequence). The V gene end was trimmed by 7 bases and the J gene end by 6 bases; junction bases not matched to a gene: 10. This CDR3 spans 14 amino acids.

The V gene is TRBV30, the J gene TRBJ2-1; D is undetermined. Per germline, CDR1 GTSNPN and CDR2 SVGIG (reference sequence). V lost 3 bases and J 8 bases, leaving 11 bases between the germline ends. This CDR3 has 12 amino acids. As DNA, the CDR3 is TGTGCCTGGAGGTTACATAAGGATGAGCAGTTCTTC. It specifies CAWRLHKDEQFF.

Here the CDR3 reads CASNLWGVGNTIYF. The CDR3 nucleotides are TGTGCCAGCAACCTCTGGGGGGTTGGAAACACCATATATTTT. This chain connects TRBV6-1 to TRBJ1-3; TRBD1 is a possible D gene (5 bases). Germline lookup yields CDR1 MNHNS and CDR2 SASEGT. V gave up 7 bases and J gave up 3 bases, with 13 bases separating them. The CDR3 runs to 14 residues.

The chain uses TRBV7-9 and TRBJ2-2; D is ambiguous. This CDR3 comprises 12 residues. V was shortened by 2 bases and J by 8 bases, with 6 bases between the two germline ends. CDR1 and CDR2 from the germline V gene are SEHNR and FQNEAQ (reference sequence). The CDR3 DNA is TGTGCCAGCAGCTTATGGGCAGGGGAGCTGTTTTTT. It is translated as CASSLWAGELFF.

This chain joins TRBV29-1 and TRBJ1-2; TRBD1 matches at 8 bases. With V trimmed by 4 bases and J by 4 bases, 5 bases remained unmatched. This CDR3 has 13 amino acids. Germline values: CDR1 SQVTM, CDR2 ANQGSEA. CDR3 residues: CSVGDRGPYGYTF. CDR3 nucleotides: TGCAGCGTTGGAGACAGGGGCCCCTATGGCTACACCTTC.

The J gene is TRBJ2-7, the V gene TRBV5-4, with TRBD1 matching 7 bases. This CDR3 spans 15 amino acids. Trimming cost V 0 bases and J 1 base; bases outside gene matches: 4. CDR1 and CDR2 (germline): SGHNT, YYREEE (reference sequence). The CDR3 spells CASSLGGQPSYEQYF. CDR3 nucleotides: TGTGCCAGCAGCTTGGGGGGACAGCCTTCCTACGAGCAGTACTTC. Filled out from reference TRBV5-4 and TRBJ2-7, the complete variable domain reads ETGVTQSPTHLIKTRGQQVTLRCSSQSGHNTVSWYQQALGQGPQFIFQYYREEENGRGNFPPRFSGLQFPNYSSELNVNALELDDSALYLCASSLGGQPSYEQYFGPGTRLTVT.

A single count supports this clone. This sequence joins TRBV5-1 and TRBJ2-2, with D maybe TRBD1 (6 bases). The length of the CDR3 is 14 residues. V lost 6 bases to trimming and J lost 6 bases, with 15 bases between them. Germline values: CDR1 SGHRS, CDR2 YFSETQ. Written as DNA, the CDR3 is TGCGCCAGCAAGGGGACATCCGGACCCGGGGAGCTGTTTTTT. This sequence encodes CASKGTSGPGELFF.

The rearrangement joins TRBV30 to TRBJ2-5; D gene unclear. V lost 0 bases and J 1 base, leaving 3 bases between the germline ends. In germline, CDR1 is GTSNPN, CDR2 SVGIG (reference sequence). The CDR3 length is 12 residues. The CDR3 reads CAWSVGQETQYF. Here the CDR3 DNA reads TGTGCCTGGAGTGTTGGCCAAGAGACCCAGTACTTC.

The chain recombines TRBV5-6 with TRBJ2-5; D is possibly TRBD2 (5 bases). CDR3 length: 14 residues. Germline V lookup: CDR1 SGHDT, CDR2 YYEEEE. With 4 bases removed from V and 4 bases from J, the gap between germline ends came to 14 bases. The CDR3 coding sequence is TGTGCCAGCAGCCCACGCACGGGGAGAGAGACCCAGTACTTC. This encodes CASSPRTGRETQYF.

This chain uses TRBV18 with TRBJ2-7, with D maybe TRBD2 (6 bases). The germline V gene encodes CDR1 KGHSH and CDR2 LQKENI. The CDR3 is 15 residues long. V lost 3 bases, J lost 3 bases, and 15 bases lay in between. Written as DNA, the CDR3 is TGTGCCAGCTCACCGAGTTCCCTGGGGGGCTACGAGCAGTACTTC. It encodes CASSPSSLGGYEQYF.

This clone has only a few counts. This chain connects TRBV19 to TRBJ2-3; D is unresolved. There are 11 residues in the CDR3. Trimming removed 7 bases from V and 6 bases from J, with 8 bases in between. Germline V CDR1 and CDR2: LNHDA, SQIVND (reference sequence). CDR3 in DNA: TGTGCCAGTACCCATGCGGATACGCAGTATTTT. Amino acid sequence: CASTHADTQYF.

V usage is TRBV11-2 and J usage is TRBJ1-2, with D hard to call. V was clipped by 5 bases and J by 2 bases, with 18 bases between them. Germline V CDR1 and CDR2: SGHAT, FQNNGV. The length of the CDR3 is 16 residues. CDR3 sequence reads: CASSPIDKTANYGYTF. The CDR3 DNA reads TGTGCCAGCAGCCCTATCGACAAAACAGCCAACTATGGCTACACCTTC.

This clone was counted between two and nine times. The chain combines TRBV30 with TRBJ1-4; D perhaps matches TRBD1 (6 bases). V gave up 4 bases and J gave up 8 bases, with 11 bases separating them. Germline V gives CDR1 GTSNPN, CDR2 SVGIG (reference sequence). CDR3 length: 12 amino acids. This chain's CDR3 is CAWKGGGEKLFF. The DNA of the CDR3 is TGTGCCTGGAAAGGGGGTGGGGAAAAACTGTTTTTT.

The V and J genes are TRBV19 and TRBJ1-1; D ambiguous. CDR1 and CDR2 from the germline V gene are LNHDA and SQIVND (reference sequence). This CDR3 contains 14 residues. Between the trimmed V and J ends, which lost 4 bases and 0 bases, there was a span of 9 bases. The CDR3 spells CASSTAVMNTEAFF. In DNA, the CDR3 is TGTGCCAGTAGTACCGCGGTCATGAACACTGAAGCTTTCTTT.

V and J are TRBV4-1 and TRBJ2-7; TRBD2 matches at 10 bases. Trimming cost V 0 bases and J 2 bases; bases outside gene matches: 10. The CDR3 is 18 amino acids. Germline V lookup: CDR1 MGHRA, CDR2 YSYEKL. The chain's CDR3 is CASSQEVSGGTLTYEQYF. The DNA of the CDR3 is TGCGCCAGCAGCCAAGAGGTTAGCGGGGGGACTTTAACCTACGAGCAGTACTTC.